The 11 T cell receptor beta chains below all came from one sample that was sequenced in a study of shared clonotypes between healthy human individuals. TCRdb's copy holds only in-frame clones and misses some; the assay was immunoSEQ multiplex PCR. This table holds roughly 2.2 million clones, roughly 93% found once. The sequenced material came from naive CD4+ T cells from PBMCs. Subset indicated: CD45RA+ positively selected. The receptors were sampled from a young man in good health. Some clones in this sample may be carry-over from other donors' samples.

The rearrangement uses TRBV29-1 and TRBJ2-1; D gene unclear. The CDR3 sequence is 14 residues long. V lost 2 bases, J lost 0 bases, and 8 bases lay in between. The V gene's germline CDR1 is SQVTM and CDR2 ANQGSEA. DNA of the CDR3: TGCAGCGTTGAATTCTCTAACTCCTACAATGAGCAGTTCTTC. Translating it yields CSVEFSNSYNEQFF.

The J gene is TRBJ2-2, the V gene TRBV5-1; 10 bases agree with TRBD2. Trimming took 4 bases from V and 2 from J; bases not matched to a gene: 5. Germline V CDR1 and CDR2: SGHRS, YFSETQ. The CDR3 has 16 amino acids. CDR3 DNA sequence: TGCGCCAGCAGCCCCGAACTAGCGGGAAACACCGGGGAGCTGTTTTTT. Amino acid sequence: CASSPELAGNTGELFF.

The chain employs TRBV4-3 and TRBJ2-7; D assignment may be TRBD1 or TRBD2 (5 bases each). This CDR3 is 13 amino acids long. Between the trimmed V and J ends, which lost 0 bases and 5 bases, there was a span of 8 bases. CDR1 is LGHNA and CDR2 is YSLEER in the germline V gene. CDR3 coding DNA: TGCGCCAGCAGCCAAGAGGGGGAAAACGAGCAGTACTTC. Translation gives CASSQEGENEQYF.

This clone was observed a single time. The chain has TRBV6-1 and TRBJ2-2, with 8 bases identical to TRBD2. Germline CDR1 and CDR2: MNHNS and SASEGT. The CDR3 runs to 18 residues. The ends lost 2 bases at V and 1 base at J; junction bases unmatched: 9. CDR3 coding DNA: TGTGCCAGCAGTGAATCTAGGACTAGCCCACGGAACACCGGGGAGCTGTTTTTT. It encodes CASSESRTSPRNTGELFF.

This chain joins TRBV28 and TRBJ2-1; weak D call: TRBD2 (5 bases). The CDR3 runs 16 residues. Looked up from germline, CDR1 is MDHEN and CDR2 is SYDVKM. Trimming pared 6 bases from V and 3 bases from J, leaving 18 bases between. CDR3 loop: CASSPSYRGDYNEQFF. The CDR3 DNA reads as TGTGCCAGCAGCCCATCTTACCGGGGAGACTACAATGAGCAGTTCTTC. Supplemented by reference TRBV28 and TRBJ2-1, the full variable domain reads DVKVTQSSRYLVKRTGEKVFLECVQDMDHENMFWYRQDPGLGLRLIYFSYDVKMKEKGDIPEGYSVSREKKERFSLILESASTNQTSMYLCASSPSYRGDYNEQFFGPGTRLTVL.

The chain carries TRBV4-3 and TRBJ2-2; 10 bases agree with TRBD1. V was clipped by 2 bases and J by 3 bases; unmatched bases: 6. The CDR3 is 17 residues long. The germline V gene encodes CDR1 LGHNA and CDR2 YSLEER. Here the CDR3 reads CASSQPGGQGYTGELFF. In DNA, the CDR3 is TGCGCCAGCAGCCAACCCGGGGGACAGGGGTACACCGGGGAGCTGTTTTTT.

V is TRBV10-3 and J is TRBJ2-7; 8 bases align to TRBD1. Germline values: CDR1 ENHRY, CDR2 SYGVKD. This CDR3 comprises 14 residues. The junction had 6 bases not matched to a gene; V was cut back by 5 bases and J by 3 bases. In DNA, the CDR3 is TGTGCCATCAGTACCTGGACAGGGAACTACGAGCAGTACTTC. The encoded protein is CAISTWTGNYEQYF.

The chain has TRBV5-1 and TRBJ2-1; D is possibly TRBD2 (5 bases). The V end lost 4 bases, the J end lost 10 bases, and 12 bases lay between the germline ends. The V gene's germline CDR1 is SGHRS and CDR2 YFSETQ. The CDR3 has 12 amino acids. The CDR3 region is CASSVVTGEQFF. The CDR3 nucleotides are TGCGCCAGCAGCGTAGTTACGGGGGAGCAGTTCTTC.

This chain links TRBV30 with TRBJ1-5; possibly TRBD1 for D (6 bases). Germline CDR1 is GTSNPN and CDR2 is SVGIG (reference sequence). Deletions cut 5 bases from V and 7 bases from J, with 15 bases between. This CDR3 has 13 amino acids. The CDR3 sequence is CAWEEGGRQPQHF. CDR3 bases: TGTGCCTGGGAAGAGGGGGGCCGACAGCCCCAGCATTTT.

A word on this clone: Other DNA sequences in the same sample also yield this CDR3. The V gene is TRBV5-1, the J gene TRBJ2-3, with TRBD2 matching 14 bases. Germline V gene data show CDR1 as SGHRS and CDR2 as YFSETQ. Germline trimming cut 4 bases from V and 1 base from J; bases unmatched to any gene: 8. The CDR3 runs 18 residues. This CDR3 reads CASSPRLAGGPGTDTQYF. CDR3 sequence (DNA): TGCGCCAGCAGCCCGCGACTAGCGGGAGGGCCGGGCACAGATACGCAGTATTTT.

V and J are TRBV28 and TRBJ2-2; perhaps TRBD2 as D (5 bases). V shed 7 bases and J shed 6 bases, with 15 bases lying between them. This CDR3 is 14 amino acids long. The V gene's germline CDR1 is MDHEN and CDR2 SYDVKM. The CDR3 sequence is CASTERLSPGELFF. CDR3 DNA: TGTGCCAGCACAGAGCGGCTCTCGCCCGGGGAGCTGTTTTTT.